This T cell receptor (beta chain) came from a study of shared T cell receptors in the human thymus. Only in-frame clones appear in the TCRdb table, and some are missing; sequencing was by immunoSEQ multiplex PCR. The sample contains hundreds of thousands of clones, around 87% of which appear only once. Germline assignment: CDR1 MNHEY and CDR2 SMNVEV (reference sequence). V was shortened by 5 bases and J by 2 bases, with 18 bases between the two germline ends. This CDR3 region has 17 residues. This sample was also put to use in a study of human thymus T cells.

The sample taken for sequencing was thymocytes. This clonotype was sampled from a boy younger than two with a congenital heart defect. The chain recombines TRBV27 with TRBJ2-2; maybe TRBD1 (7 bases). The CDR3 nucleotides are TGTGCCAGCAGTCCCCATTCGCGGGACAGAAACACCGGGGAGCTGTTTTTT. This gives the protein CASSPHSRDRNTGELFF.